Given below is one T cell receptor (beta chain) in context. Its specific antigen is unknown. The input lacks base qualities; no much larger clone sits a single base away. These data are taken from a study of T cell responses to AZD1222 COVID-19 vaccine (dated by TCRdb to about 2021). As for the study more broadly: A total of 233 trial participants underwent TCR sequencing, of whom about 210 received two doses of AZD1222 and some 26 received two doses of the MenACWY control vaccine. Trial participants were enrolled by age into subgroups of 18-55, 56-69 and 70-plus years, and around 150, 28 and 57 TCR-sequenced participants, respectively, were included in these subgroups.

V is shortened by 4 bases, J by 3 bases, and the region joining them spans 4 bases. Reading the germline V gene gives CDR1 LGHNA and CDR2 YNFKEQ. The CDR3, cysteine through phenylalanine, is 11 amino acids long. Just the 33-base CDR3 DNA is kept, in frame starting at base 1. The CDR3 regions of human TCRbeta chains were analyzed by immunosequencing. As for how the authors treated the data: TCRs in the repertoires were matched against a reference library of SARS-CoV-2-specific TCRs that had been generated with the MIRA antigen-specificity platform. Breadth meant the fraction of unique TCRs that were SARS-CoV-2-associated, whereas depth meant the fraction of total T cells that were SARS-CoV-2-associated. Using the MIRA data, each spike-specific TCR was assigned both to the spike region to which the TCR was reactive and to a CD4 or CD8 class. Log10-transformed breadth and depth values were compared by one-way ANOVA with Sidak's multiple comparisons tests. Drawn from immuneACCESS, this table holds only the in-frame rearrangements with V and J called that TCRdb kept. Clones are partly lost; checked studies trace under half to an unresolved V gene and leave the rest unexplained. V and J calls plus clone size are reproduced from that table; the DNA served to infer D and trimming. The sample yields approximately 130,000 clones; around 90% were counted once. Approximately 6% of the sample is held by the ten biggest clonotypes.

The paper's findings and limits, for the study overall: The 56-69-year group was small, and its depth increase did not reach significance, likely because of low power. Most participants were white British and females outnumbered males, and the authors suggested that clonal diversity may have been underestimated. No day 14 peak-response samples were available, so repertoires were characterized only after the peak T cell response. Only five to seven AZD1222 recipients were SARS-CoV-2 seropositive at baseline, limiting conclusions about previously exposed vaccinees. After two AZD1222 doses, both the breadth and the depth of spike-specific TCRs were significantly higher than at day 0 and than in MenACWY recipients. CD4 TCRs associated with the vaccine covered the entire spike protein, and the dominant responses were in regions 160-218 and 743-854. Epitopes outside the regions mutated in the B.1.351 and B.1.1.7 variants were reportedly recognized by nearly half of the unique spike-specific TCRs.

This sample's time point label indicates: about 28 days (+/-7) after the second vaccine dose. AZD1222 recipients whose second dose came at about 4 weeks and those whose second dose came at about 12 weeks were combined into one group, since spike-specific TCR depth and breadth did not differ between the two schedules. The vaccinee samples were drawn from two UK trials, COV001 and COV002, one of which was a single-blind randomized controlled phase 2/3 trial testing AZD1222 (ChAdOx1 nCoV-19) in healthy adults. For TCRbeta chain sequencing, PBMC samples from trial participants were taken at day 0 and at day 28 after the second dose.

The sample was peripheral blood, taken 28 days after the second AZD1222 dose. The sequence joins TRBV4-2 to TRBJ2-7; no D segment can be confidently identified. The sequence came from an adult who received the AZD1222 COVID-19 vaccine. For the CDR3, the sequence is CASSLNYEQYF. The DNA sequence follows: TGTGCCAGCAGCCTAAACTACGAGCAGTACTTC.